This T cell receptor (beta chain) stems from a study of long-term antiretroviral therapy in people with HIV. Study-wide background: The earliest samples came about a decade before the 2015 immediate-ART recommendation.

This CDR3 contains 13 residues. Germline values: CDR1 LNHDA, CDR2 SQIVND (reference sequence). Trimming cost V 3 bases and J 11 bases, with 16 bases left between them. It was version v3.0 of the immunoSEQ assay that was run at survey level. The study targeted roughly 35,000-50,000 T-cell genomes per sample in sequencing. The assay was immunoSEQ multiplex PCR, and TCRdb's table has in-frame clones only and misses some. The repertoire holds roughly 34,000 clones, 80% to 90% seen once, with more than 4.5% in the top ten. In the case of this clone: The antigen is undetermined.

Every participant gave one or more pre-ART and two or more post-ART PBMC samples. Study-level points and caveats: Pre-ART clonal expansion yielded clones that dominated the repertoire at all time points.

The material sequenced was unsorted PBMCs, taken approximately 2.9 years before starting antiretroviral therapy. The TCR comes from a woman in her twenties or thirties with HIV. The chain combines TRBV19 with TRBJ1-1; D unresolved. The CDR3 reads CASSIIGINRAFF. In DNA, the CDR3 is TGTGCCAGTAGTATTATAGGGATTAATCGGGCTTTCTTT.